The 15 T cell receptor beta chains in this list originate from one sample, sequenced in a study of follicular helper T cells after annual influenza vaccination. Data came from immunoSEQ multiplex PCR; TCRdb stores just in-frame clones and leaves some out. The sample contains thousands of clones, roughly 90% of which appear only once. Specified time point: 2015-2016 season, pre-vaccination. This material consisted of CXCR5+ CD38- circulating T follicular helper cells from blood, taken on the day of influenza vaccination. Specified subset: circulating Tfh, non-naive CD4+CXCR5+PD-1+ (ICOS+CD38+ or ICOS-CD38-). These receptor sequences come from an adult who received the influenza vaccine.

The chain is built from TRBV10-3 and TRBJ2-7; D possibly corresponds to TRBD2 (7 bases). Germline assignment: CDR1 ENHRY and CDR2 SYGVKD. CDR3 size: 15 residues. Trimming took 3 bases from V and 4 from J, leaving 16 bases between them. The CDR3 DNA is TGTGCCATCAGTGATCGGGGGGCGATTTCTTACGAGCAGTACTTC. Translating it yields CAISDRGAISYEQYF.

The chain recombines TRBV29-1 with TRBJ1-2, with a weak D call TRBD1 (6 bases). Germline CDR1 SQVTM, CDR2 ANQGSEA. This CDR3 contains 13 residues. Trimming took 0 bases from V and 9 from J, leaving 14 bases between them. This chain's CDR3 is CSVEDQGGMSYTF. For the CDR3, the DNA is TGCAGCGTTGAAGACCAAGGGGGAATGAGCTACACCTTC.

The rearrangement uses TRBV4-3 and TRBJ1-3, with D possibly matching TRBD1 (5 bases). Germline assignment: CDR1 LGHNA and CDR2 YSLEER. The CDR3 sequence is 15 residues long. V was shortened by 0 bases and J by 0 bases, with 6 bases between the two germline ends. CDR3 DNA: TGCGCCAGCAGCCAAGATGACAGCTCTGGAAACACCATATATTTT. Protein sequence: CASSQDDSSGNTIYF.

In this sample, this clone turned up once. The J gene is TRBJ2-7, the V gene TRBV6-6, with D possibly TRBD1 on 6 matching bases. Trimming pared 0 bases from V and 7 bases from J, leaving 13 bases between. CDR1 is MNHNY, CDR2 SVGAGI, per germline (reference sequence). There are 14 residues in the CDR3. Written as DNA, the CDR3 is TGTGCCAGCAGTTACTCTTCGGGACAAGGGGAGCAGTACTTC. Protein product: CASSYSSGQGEQYF.

This clone was counted a single time. The gene calls are TRBV28 and TRBJ2-7, with 8 nucleotides matching TRBD1. This CDR3 region has 14 residues. CDR1 MDHEN and CDR2 SYDVKM come from the germline V gene. With V trimmed by 7 bases and J by 6 bases, 11 bases remained unmatched. The CDR3 reads CASILRTGSFEQYF. CDR3 DNA sequence: TGTGCCAGCATCCTTAGGACAGGGTCGTTCGAGCAGTACTTC.

The rearrangement links TRBV7-9 to TRBJ1-4; TRBD1 is a possible D gene (5 bases). Germline CDR1 and CDR2: SEHNR and FQNEAQ (reference sequence). V gave up 3 bases and J gave up 5 bases, with 10 bases separating them. The CDR3 spans 14 residues. The chain's CDR3 is CASSFRSGNEKLFF. Written as DNA, the CDR3 is TGTGCCAGCAGCTTCAGATCAGGGAATGAAAAACTGTTTTTT.

The J gene is TRBJ2-2, the V gene TRBV19; D may be TRBD1 or TRBD2 (5 bases each). The V gene's germline CDR1 is LNHDA and CDR2 SQIVND (reference sequence). There are 14 residues in the CDR3. The V end lost 7 bases, the J end lost 9 bases, and 18 bases lay between the germline ends. The CDR3 spells CASTPGPGGRELFF. The CDR3, as DNA: TGTGCCAGTACCCCGGGACCCGGTGGGAGGGAGCTGTTTTTT.

This clone was seen a handful of times. The genes are TRBV11-2 and TRBJ1-1; D is unclear. The V and J ends lost 5 bases and 3 bases respectively, with 10 bases between them. The CDR3 is 13 amino acids. CDR1 is SGHAT, CDR2 FQNNGV, per germline. The DNA of the CDR3 is TGTGCCAGCAGCCCAGTCCAAGACACTGAAGCTTTCTTT. Amino acid sequence: CASSPVQDTEAFF.

The chain employs TRBV30 and TRBJ1-5, with a possible D match to TRBD1 (5 bases). V gave up 3 bases and J gave up 1 base, with 7 bases separating them. Germline V gives CDR1 GTSNPN, CDR2 SVGIG (reference sequence). This CDR3 has 13 amino acids. The CDR3 loop reads CAWSRDSNQPQHF. The CDR3 region has the DNA TGTGCCTGGAGCCGGGACAGCAATCAGCCCCAGCATTTT.

V usage is TRBV7-3 and J usage is TRBJ2-1; D gene uncertain. Germline assignment: CDR1 SGHTA and CDR2 FQGTGA. With 4 bases removed from V and 1 base from J, the gap between germline ends came to 14 bases. This CDR3 has 16 residues. This CDR3 is CASSSASSVSYNEQFF. As DNA, the CDR3 is TGTGCCAGCAGCTCAGCCTCGAGCGTTTCCTACAATGAGCAGTTCTTC.

CDR3 nucleotide sequence: TGTGCCAGTAGTATGTTCGCCCCAACCGGGGAGCTGTTTTTT. Protein: CASSMFAPTGELFF. The chain is built from TRBV19 and TRBJ2-2, with D unresolved. Trimming removed 3 bases from V and 5 bases from J, with 10 bases in between. There are 14 residues in the CDR3. From germline, CDR1 is LNHDA and CDR2 SQIVND (reference sequence).

The chain has TRBV5-1 and TRBJ2-1, with 9 bases matching TRBD2. CDR3 length equals 17 residues. The V gene end was trimmed by 4 bases and the J gene end by 8 bases; junction bases not matched to a gene: 16. Germline V gene lookup returns CDR1 SGHRS and CDR2 YFSETQ. The CDR3 DNA reads TGCGCCAGCAGCATCGAGGTGGCGGGGGGGCCCGGTGATGAGCAGTTCTTC. It codes for CASSIEVAGGPGDEQFF.

This clone was seen just once. CDR3 nucleotides: TGCAGTGCTGGGGACAGTGAAGCTTTCTTT. Protein: CSAGDSEAFF. This chain uses TRBV20-1 with TRBJ1-1, with TRBD1 matching 7 bases. The CDR3 has 10 residues. CDR1 and CDR2 from the germline V gene are DFQATT and SNEGSKA (reference sequence). J lost 7 bases, V lost 5 bases, and 1 base had no gene match.

This clone was counted a single time. This chain joins TRBV10-3 and TRBJ1-5, with TRBD1 matching over 7 bases. The ends lost 3 bases at V and 5 bases at J; junction bases unmatched: 1. The CDR3 has 13 residues. Germline CDR1 is ENHRY and CDR2 is SYGVKD. This chain's CDR3 is CAISEDRDQPQHF. The DNA of the CDR3 is TGTGCCATCAGTGAAGACAGGGATCAGCCCCAGCATTTT.

The chain is built from TRBV6-6 and TRBJ1-2; D ambiguous. The CDR3 spans 12 residues. The V and J ends lost 6 bases and 7 bases respectively, with 12 bases between them. The germline CDR1 and CDR2 sequences are MNHNY and SVGAGI (reference sequence). DNA for the CDR3: TGTGCCAGCAGCCCCGGCCCAATTGGCTACACCTTC. Translated, it gives CASSPGPIGYTF.